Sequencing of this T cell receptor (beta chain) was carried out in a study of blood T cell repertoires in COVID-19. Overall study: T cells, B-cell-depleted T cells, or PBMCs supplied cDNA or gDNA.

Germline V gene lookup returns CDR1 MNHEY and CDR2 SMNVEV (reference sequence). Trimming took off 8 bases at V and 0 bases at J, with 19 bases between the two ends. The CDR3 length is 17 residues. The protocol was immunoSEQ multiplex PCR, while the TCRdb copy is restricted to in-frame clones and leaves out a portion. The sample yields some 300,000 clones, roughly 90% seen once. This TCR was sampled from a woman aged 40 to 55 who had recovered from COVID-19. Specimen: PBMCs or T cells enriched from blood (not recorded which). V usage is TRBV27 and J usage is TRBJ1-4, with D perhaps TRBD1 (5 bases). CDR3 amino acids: CASREAGLGATNEKLFF. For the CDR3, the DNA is TGTGCCAGCCGTGAAGCGGGGCTAGGGGCAACTAATGAAAAACTGTTTTTT.